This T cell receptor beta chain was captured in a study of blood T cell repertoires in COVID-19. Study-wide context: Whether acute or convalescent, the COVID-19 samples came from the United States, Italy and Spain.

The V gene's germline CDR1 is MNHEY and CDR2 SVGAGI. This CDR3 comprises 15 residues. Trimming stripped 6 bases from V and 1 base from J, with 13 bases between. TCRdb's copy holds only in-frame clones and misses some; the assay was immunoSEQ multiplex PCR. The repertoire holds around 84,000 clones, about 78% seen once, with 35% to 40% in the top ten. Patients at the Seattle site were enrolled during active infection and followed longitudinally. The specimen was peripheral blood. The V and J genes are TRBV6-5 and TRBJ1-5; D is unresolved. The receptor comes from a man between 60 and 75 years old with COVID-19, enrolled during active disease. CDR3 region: CASSQGGQSNQPQHF. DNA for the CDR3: TGTGCCAGCAGCCAAGGCGGGCAAAGCAATCAGCCCCAGCATTTT.